Below, one TCR beta chain is given with its context. This entry belongs to a study of blood T cell repertoires in COVID-19. As for the study in general: Samples came from the United States, Italy and Spain, spanning acute and convalescent COVID-19. In each case, the material was cDNA or gDNA derived from T cells, B-cell-depleted T cells, or PBMCs.

In the authors' methods: Reference gene primer amplification gave nucleated cell count estimates. Only in-frame clones appear in the TCRdb table, and some are missing; sequencing was by immunoSEQ multiplex PCR. The DNA gave D and trimming, while V, J and clone size come from that table. There are more than 85,000 clones in the sample; about 78% occur only once, and less than 5% lies in the top ten. Between the trimmed V and J ends, which lost 9 bases and 5 bases, there was a span of 11 bases. Germline V gene sequence: CDR1 MNHEY, CDR2 SMNVEV (reference sequence). The CDR3 loop spans 11 amino acids. The sequence was collected from a human donor in a cohort sampled during active or convalescent COVID-19. Material for sequencing was peripheral blood. The gene calls are TRBV27 and TRBJ2-7; the D gene is possibly TRBD2 (5 bases). CDR3 amino acids: CASCGPDEQYF. CDR3 DNA: TGTGCCAGTTGCGGGCCCGACGAGCAGTACTTC.